This TCR beta chain was captured in a study of graft-versus-host responses after intestinal transplantation. Turning to the study itself: Recipients were all induced with anti-thymocyte globulin, then given tacrolimus and steroids for about three years. Study results and caveats: GvH clonotypes were identified within recipient marrow, with a subset emerging first in ileum or blood.

As for this clone: What it recognizes is unknown.

Germline-derived CDR1 and CDR2 are MNHNS and SASEGT. The CDR3 contains 14 residues. V lost 11 bases and J lost 0; bases outside the gene matches: 8. Method: immunoSEQ multiplex PCR; TCRdb's copy keeps in-frame clones and lacks some. The repertoire includes about 90,000 clones, around 93% of them detected once, and 0.45% to 0.55% sits in the top ten. This clonotype originated in a human donor who received an intestinal transplant. Here the sequenced sample was unstimulated CD8+ T cells sorted from spleen or lymph node cells, taken before intestinal transplant. The V and J genes are TRBV6-1 and TRBJ2-7, with TRBD1 matching over 9 bases. The CDR3 loop reads CAYSGTGSSYEQYF. The CDR3 DNA reads TGTGCCTATTCCGGGACAGGGAGCTCCTACGAGCAGTACTTC.